Included here is one T cell receptor (beta chain) sequence, with context. The antigen remains undetermined. This record comes from a study of CD8+CD57+ T cells in acquired aplastic anemia. Across the whole study: An average of approximately 3.2 ug of DNA was obtained from sorted CD4+ and CD8+ cells. Findings and caveats of the study: Patients and controls shared over 25 CD8+ CDR3 sequences, highly expressed in patients.

It was patients with CD8+CD57+ cell expansion by flow cytometry who were chosen for sequencing. Everyone among the patients had severe acquired aplastic anemia. At the time of blood sampling, patients had not yet received any therapy. Profiles of TCR beta VDJ and CDR3 were generated from a genomic DNA template. In TCRdb, the reads were re-called with MiXCR into one record per CDR3 protein. The profile shows roughly 160,000 distinct CDR3 sequences, 71% of them singletons. This TCR came from a human donor with aplastic anemia. The sequencing sample was made of sorted CD4+, CD8+, or CD8+CD57+ T cells (not recorded which) from PBMCs.

The CDR3, as DNA: TGTGCCAGCAGTTTTGAGGGGGAGACCCAGTACTTC. This translates into CASSFEGETQYF. V usage is TRBV6-6 and J usage is TRBJ2-5; D may be TRBD1 or TRBD2 (5 bases each). The V and J ends lost 4 bases and 5 bases respectively, with 8 bases between them. Germline V CDR1 and CDR2: MNHNY, SVGAGI (reference sequence). The length of the CDR3 is 12 residues.